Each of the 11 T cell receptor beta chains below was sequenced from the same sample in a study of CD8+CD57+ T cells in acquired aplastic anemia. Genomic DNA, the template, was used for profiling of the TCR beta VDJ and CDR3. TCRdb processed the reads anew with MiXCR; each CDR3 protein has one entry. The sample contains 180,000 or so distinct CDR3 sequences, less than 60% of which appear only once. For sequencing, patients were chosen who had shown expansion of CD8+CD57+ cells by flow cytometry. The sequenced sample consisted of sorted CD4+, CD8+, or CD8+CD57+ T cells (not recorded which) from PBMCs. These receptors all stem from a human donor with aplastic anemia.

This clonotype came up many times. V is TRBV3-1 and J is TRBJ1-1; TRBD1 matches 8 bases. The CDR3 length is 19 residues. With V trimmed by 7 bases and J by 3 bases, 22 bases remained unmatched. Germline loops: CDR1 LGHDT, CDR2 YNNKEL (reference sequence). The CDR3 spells CASTDEAGVTGAADTEAFF. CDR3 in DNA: TGTGCCAGCACCGACGAGGCTGGGGTGACAGGGGCGGCCGACACTGAAGCTTTCTTT. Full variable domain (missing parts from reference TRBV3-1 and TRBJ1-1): DTAVSQTPKYLVTQMGNDKSIKCEQNLGHDTMYWYKQDSKKFLKIMFSYNNKELIINETVPNRFSPKSPDKAHLNLHINSLELGDSAVYFCASTDEAGVTGAADTEAFFGQGTRLTVV.

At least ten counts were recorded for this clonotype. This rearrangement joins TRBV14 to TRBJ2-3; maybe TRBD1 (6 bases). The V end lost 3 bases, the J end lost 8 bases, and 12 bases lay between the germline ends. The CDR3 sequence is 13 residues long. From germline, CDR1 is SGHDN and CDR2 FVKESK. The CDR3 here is CASSQAQGGTQYF. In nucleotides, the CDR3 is TGTGCCAGCAGCCAGGCACAGGGCGGTACGCAGTATTTT.

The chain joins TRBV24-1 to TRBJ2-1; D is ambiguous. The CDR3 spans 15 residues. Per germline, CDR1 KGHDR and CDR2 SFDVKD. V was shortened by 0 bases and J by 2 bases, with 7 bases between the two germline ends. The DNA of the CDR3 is TGTGCCACCAGTGATTTGCAAGGGCCCTACAATGAGCAGTTCTTC. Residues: CATSDLQGPYNEQFF.

CDR3 in amino acids: CASSLVGDTDTQYF. CDR3 nucleotides: TGTGCCAGCAGTTTAGTAGGGGACACAGATACGCAGTATTTT. The genes are TRBV12-3 or TRBV12-4 and TRBJ2-3, with D perhaps matching TRBD1 (5 bases). Trimming took 1 base from V and 2 from J, leaving 7 bases between them. This CDR3 comprises 14 residues.

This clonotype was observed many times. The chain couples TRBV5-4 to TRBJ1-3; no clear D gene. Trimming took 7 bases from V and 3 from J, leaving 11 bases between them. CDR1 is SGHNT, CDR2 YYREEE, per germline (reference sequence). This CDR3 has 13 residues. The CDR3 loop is CASSKGFGNTIYF. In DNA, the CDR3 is TGTGCCAGCTCGAAGGGATTTGGAAACACCATATATTTT. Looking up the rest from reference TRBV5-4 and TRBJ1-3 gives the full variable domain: ETGVTQSPTHLIKTRGQQVTLRCSSQSGHNTVSWYQQALGQGPQFIFQYYREEENGRGNFPPRFSGLQFPNYSSELNVNALELDDSALYLCASSKGFGNTIYFGEGSWLTVV.

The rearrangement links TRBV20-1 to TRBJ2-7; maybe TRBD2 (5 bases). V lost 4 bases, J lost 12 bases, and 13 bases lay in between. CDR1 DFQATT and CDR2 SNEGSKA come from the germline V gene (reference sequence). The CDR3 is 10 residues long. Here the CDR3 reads CSANRLRGYF. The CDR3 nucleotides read TGCAGTGCTAACCGGCTCCGGGGGTACTTC.

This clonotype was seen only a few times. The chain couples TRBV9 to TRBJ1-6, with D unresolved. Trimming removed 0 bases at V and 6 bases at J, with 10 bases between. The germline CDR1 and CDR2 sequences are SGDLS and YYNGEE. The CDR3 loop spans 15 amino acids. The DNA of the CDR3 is TGTGCCAGCAGCGTAGAGGCCCAGGCTAATTCACCCCTCCACTTT. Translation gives CASSVEAQANSPLHF. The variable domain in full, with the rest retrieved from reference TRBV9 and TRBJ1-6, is DSGVTQTPKHLITATGQRVTLRCSPRSGDLSVYWYQQSLDQGLQFLIQYYNGEERAKGNILERFSAQQFPDLHSELNLSSLELGDSALYFCASSVEAQANSPLHFGNGTRLTVT.

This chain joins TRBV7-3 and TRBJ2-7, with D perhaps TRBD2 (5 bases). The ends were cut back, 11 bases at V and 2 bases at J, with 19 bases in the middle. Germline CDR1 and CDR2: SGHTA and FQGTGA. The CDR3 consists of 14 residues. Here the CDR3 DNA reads TGTGCCCTAGCACTACTATCGGCTCCCTACGAGCAGTACTTC. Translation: CALALLSAPYEQYF.

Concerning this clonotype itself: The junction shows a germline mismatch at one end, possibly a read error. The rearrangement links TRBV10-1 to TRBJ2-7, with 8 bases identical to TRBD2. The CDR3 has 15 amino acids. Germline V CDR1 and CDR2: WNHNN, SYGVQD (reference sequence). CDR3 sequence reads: CASSEHLTSAYEQYF. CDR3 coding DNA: TGCGCTAGCAGTGAGCATTTGACTAGCGCCTACGAGCAGTACTTC.

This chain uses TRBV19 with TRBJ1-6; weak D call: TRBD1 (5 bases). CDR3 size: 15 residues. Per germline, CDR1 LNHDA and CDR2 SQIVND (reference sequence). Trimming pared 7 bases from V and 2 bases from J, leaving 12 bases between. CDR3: CASIEGTTYNSPLHF. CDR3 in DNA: TGTGCCAGTATCGAAGGGACCACCTATAATTCACCCCTCCACTTT.

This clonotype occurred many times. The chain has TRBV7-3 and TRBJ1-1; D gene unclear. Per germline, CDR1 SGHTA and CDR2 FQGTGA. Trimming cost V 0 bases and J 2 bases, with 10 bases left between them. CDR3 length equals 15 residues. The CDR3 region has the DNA TGTGCCAGCAGCTTAACCCCCTTTGATAACACTGAAGCTTTCTTT. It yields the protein CASSLTPFDNTEAFF.